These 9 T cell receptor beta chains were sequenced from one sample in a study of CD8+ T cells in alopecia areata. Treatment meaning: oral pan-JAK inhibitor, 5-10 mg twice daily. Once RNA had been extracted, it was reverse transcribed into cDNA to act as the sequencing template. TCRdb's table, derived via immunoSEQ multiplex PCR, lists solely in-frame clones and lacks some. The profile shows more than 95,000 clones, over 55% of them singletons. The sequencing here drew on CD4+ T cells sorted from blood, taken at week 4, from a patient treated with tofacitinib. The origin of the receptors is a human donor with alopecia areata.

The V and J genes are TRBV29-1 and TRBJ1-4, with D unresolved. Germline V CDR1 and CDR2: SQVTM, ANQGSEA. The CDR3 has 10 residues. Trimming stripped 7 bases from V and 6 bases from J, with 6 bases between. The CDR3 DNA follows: TGCAGCGCAGTGGATGAAAAACTGTTTTTT. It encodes CSAVDEKLFF.

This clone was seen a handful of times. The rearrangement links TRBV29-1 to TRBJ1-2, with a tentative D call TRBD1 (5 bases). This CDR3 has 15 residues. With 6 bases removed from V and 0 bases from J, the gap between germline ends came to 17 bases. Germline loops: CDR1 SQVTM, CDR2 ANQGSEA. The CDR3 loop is CSVTPLGPTNYGYTF. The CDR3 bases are TGCAGCGTAACCCCTTTGGGGCCTACTAACTATGGCTACACCTTC. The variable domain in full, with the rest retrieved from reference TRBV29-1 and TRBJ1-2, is SAVISQKPSRDICQRGTSLTIQCQVDSQVTMMFWYRQQPGQSLTLIATANQGSEATYESGFVIDKFPISRPNLTFSTLTVSNMSPEDSSIYLCSVTPLGPTNYGYTFGSGTRLTVV.

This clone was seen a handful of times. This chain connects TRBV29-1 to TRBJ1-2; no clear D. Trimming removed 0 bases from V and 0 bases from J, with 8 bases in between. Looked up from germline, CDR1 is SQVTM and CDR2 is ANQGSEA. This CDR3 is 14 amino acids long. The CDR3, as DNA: TGCAGCGTTGAAGATCTGGGAGCTAACTATGGCTACACCTTC. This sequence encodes CSVEDLGANYGYTF.

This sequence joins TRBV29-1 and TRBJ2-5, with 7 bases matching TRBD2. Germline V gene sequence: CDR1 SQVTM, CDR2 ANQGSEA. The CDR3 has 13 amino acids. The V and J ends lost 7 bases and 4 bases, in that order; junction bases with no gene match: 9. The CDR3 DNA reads TGCAGCGCGGCACCGAGCGGGATAGAGACCCAGTACTTC. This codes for CSAAPSGIETQYF.

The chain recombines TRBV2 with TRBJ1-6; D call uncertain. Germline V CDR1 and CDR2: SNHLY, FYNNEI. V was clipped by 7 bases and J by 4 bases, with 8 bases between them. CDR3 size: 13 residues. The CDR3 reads CASKREYNSPLHF. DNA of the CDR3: TGTGCCAGCAAGCGGGAGTATAATTCACCCCTCCACTTT. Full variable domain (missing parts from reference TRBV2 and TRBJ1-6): EPEVTQTPSHQVTQMGQEVILRCVPISNHLYFYWYRQILGQKVEFLVSFYNNEISEKSEIFDDQFSVERPDGSNFTLKIRSTKLEDSAMYFCASKREYNSPLHFGNGTRLTVT.

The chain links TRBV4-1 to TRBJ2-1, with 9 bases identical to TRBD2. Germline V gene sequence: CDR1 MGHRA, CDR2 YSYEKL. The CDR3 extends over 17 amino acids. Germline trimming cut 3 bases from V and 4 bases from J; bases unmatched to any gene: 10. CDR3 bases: TGCGCCAGCAGCCAGGTCTTACTAGCGGGCAGATACAATGAGCAGTTCTTC. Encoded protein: CASSQVLLAGRYNEQFF.

For the CDR3, the DNA is TGTGCCTTGAATACCGGGCTCCGAGGGAGCTACACCTTC. This codes for CALNTGLRGSYTF. The chain combines TRBV30 with TRBJ1-2; no firm D call. V lost 7 bases, J lost 9 bases, and 21 bases lay in between. The CDR3 runs to 13 residues. Germline CDR1 and CDR2: GTSNPN and SVGIG (reference sequence).

The CDR3 region has the DNA TGTGCCAGCAGCCGCGTCCCCATGACAGGGGGCGCGGGCAATCAGCCCCAGCATTTT. It encodes CASSRVPMTGGAGNQPQHF. The gene calls are TRBV27 and TRBJ1-5; TRBD1 aligns across 10 bases. This CDR3 has 19 amino acids. CDR1 and CDR2 from the germline V gene are MNHEY and SMNVEV (reference sequence). The ends lost 6 bases at V and 2 bases at J; junction bases unmatched: 16.

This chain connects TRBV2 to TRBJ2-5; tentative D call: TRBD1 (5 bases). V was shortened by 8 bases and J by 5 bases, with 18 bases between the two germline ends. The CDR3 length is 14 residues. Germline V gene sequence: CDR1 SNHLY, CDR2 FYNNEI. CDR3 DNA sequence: TGTGCCAGCGGAGAAGGAAGGGGAAGTGAGACCCAGTACTTC. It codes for CASGEGRGSETQYF.